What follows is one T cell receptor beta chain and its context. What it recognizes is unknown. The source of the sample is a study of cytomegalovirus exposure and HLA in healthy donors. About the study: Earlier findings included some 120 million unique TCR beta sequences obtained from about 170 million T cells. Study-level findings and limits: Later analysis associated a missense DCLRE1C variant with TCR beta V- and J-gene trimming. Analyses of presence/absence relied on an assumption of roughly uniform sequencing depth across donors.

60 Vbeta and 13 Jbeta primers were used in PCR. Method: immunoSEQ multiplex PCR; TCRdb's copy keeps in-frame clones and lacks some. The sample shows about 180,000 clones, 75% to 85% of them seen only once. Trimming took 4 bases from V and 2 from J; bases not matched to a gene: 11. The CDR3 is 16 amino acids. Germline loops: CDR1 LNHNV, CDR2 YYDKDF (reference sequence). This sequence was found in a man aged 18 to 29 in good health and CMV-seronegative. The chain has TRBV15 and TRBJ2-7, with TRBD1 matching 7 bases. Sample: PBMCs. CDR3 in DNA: TGTGCCACCAGCATAGCCGGGACAGAGTATACCTACGAGCAGTACTTC. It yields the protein CATSIAGTEYTYEQYF.